These T cell receptor beta chains were read from a single sample in a study of early T cells in non-severe SARS-CoV-2 infection. TCRdb analysed the 5' RACE reads with MiXCR anew, one entry per CDR3 protein. The data contain tens of thousands of distinct CDR3 sequences, about 6.3% of them singletons. Material: whole blood. The receptor set was obtained from an adult who was a healthcare worker with PCR-confirmed SARS-CoV-2 infection or an uninfected control (not recorded which). CDR3s include the opening cysteine and the closing phenylalanine or tryptophan. Fields, in order: J gene, clone size, V gene, D gene, CDR3 length, CDR3 DNA, CDR3 protein. The D gene is left open where the match is weak. For some rows the clone size is stated as once, few or many, or as a class when expanded; others skip it.

>TRBJ2-2|many|TRBV7-9|TRBD2|18
TGTGCCAGCAGCTGGAAGCTAGCGGAGCCATCGAACACCGGGGAGCTGTTTTTT
CASSWKLAEPSNTGELFF
>TRBJ2-7|many|TRBV4-3|NA|13
TGCGCCAGCGCACTAGAACTCGGCTACGAGCAGTACTTC
CASALELGYEQYF
>TRBJ2-1|NA|TRBV20-1|NA|15
TGCAGTGCCTTCACAGGCGAGGACTCCTACAATGAGCAGTTCTTC
CSAFTGEDSYNEQFF
>TRBJ2-3|few|TRBV24-1|NA|14
TGTGCCACCAGTGACCCCCCACCCACAGATACGCAGTATTTT
CATSDPPPTDTQYF
>TRBJ2-4|once|TRBV12-3/TRBV12-4|NA|16
TGTGCCAGCAGTCCCTCCGGGGCAGGGCGGAAAAACATTCAGTACTTC
CASSPSGAGRKNIQYF
>TRBJ2-2|many|TRBV18|NA|15
TGTGCCAGCTCACCACCGTTAATCAGAACCGGGGAGCTGTTTTTT
CASSPPLIRTGELFF
>TRBJ2-3|many|TRBV7-9|TRBD1|16
TGTGCCAGCAGCTTACTTGGGACAGGGATGACAGATACGCAGTATTTT
CASSLLGTGMTDTQYF
>TRBJ1-3|NA|TRBV6-6|NA|11
TGTGCCAGCAGTTACATCCACACCATATATTTT
CASSYIHTIYF
>TRBJ2-7|NA|TRBV6-2/TRBV6-3|NA|14
TGTGCCAGCAGAGGGACTCTTCTCCCCTACGAGCAGTACTTC
CASRGTLLPYEQYF
>TRBJ1-1|few|TRBV7-9|TRBD1|14
TGTGCCAGCAGCTTAGTCGGACAGGGTACTGAAGCTTTCTTT
CASSLVGQGTEAFF
>TRBJ2-1|many|TRBV15|NA|15
TGTGCCACCAGTATGCTCCGGGACGGAGACAATGAGCAGTTCTTC
CATSMLRDGDNEQFF
>TRBJ2-3|few|TRBV5-4|NA|13
TGTGCCAGCAGCAGGTCTAGCACAGATACGCAGTATTTT
CASSRSSTDTQYF
>TRBJ2-1|many|TRBV14|TRBD2|19
TGTGCCAGCAGCCAAGCGAGGCTAGCGGGAGGAATCTCCTACAATGAGCAGTTCTTC
CASSQARLAGGISYNEQFF
>TRBJ2-7|NA|TRBV7-9|NA|13
TGTGCCAGCAGCTCGTTACTAGACTACGAGCAGTACTTC
CASSSLLDYEQYF
>TRBJ1-6|NA|TRBV28|NA|14
TGTGCCAGCAGTATTCAGGGTGAAAGTTCACCCCTCCACTTT
CASSIQGESSPLHF
>TRBJ2-7|many|TRBV28|NA|16
TGTGCCAGCAGTTTCCCAACCGGGTGGGTGGCGTACGAGCAGTACTTC
CASSFPTGWVAYEQYF
>TRBJ2-7|many|TRBV2|NA|14
TGTGCCAGCGAAACCGGGACAACCACCTACGAGCAGTACTTC
CASETGTTTYEQYF
>TRBJ2-7|many|TRBV11-2|NA|14
TGTGCCAGCAGCCCATGGGACAACTCCTACGAGCAGTACTTC
CASSPWDNSYEQYF
>TRBJ2-3|NA|TRBV15|TRBD2|18
TGTGCCACCAGCAGATCCCGGACTAGCGGGAGTTTTGCAGATACGCAGTATTTT
CATSRSRTSGSFADTQYF
>TRBJ2-2|many|TRBV10-3|NA|14
TGTGCCATCAGCCAGGGACTTGCCACCGGGGAGCTGTTTTTT
CAISQGLATGELFF
>TRBJ2-1|few|TRBV18|TRBD2|15
TGTGCCAGCTCACCACAGGCTAGCGGGTACAATGAGCAGTTCTTC
CASSPQASGYNEQFF
>TRBJ2-7|NA|TRBV9|TRBD2|14
TGTGCCAGCAGCGTAGGGGATAGCGGGAACGAGCAGTACTTC
CASSVGDSGNEQYF
>TRBJ2-2|few|TRBV6-2/TRBV6-3|TRBD2|14
TGTGCCAGCCTAGCGGTTCCGAACACCGGGGAGCTGTTTTTT
CASLAVPNTGELFF
>TRBJ2-7|NA|TRBV21-1|NA|16
TGTGCCAGCAGCCCTCGGACGGGCCCGGCCTCCTACGAGCAGTACTTC
CASSPRTGPASYEQYF
>TRBJ2-3|many|TRBV6-6|TRBD2|15
TGTGCCAGCAGTTACTCTGCGGGAGCAAGGGATACGCAGTATTTT
CASSYSAGARDTQYF
>TRBJ2-1|few|TRBV7-8|TRBD2|14
TGTGCCAGCAGCGGGGGGGAGGTGGTCAATGAGCAGTTCTTC
CASSGGEVVNEQFF
>TRBJ2-5|many|TRBV19|NA|15
TGTGCCAGTAGAAATCGGCGCGAGAGTCAGGAGACCCAGTACTTC
CASRNRRESQETQYF
>TRBJ1-1|many|TRBV7-9|NA|12
TGTGCCAGCAGCGGCCAGAACACTGAAGCTTTCTTT
CASSGQNTEAFF
>TRBJ2-7|few|TRBV7-9|NA|12
TGTGCCAGCAGCTCCCCGGTGGCAGCTACGTACTTC
CASSSPVAATYF
>TRBJ2-5|few|TRBV12-3/TRBV12-4|NA|14
TGTGCCAGCAGCCCCGCCAGAGGGCAAGAGACCCAGTACTTC
CASSPARGQETQYF
>TRBJ2-1|NA|TRBV3-1|NA|13
TGTGCCAGCAGCGGGAGAACCTACAATGAGCAGTTCTTC
CASSGRTYNEQFF
>TRBJ2-1|many|TRBV18|TRBD2|16
TGTGCCAGCTCACCGAAGACTAGCGGGAGTGGCAATGAGCAGTTCTTC
CASSPKTSGSGNEQFF
>TRBJ1-2|many|TRBV27|TRBD1|17
TGTGCCAGCAGTCCGCGAATTAGGACAGGGGGCGTCTATGGCTACACCTTC
CASSPRIRTGGVYGYTF
>TRBJ2-7|NA|TRBV27|TRBD2|18
TGTGCCAGCAGTTTAAGGGAGCCGGGACTAGGCTTATTCTACGAGCAGTACTTC
CASSLREPGLGLFYEQYF
>TRBJ2-1|NA|TRBV3-1|TRBD2|14
TGTGCCAGCAGCCAAACCATAGCGGGGGGGGATCCGTTCTTC
CASSQTIAGGDPFF
>TRBJ2-7|few|TRBV11-2|TRBD1|14
TGTGCCAGCAGCGTCGGACAGGCCACCTACGAGCAGTACTTC
CASSVGQATYEQYF
>TRBJ2-1|few|TRBV20-1|NA|14
TGCAGTGCTGGGCTCCGGTCCTCCTACAATGAGCAGTTCTTC
CSAGLRSSYNEQFF
>TRBJ2-2|NA|TRBV5-1|NA|14
TGCGCCAGCAGGGAGGGGACGAACACCGGGGAGCTGTTTTTT
CASREGTNTGELFF
>TRBJ2-1|NA|TRBV10-3|NA|13
TGTGCCATCAGGAGGGGGGATTACAATGAGCAGTTCTTC
CAIRRGDYNEQFF
>TRBJ2-2|few|TRBV2|NA|14
TGTGCCAGTTTATTAGCGGTGGGCGCCGGGGAGCTGTTTTTT
CASLLAVGAGELFF
>TRBJ2-5|NA|TRBV7-9|NA|12
TGTGCCAGCAGCGGGCATCAAGAGACCCAGTACTTC
CASSGHQETQYF
>TRBJ2-2|many|TRBV27|NA|15
TGTGCCAGCAGCTCCCTAGGTGGAGGAACCGGGGAGCTGTTTTTT
CASSSLGGGTGELFF
>TRBJ2-1|NA|TRBV5-1|NA|13
TGCGCCAGCAGCGTCGGACAGCCGGATGAGCAGTTCTTC
CASSVGQPDEQFF
>TRBJ2-1|NA|TRBV28|NA|14
TGTGCCAGCAGTTATCGGGGCGGGTCCAATCAGCAGTTCTTC
CASSYRGGSNQQFF
>TRBJ2-7|NA|TRBV20-1|NA|14
TGCAGTGCACCCAGGGGAGGGAGCTCCTACGAGCAGTACTTC
CSAPRGGSSYEQYF
>TRBJ2-7|NA|TRBV20-1|NA|12
TGCAGTGCCCTCGGACTTGCCTACGAGCAGTACTTC
CSALGLAYEQYF
>TRBJ2-7|many|TRBV12-3/TRBV12-4|NA|13
TGTGCCAGCAGCTCCCTAGTTGGGGGGTGGCAGTACTTC
CASSSLVGGWQYF
>TRBJ2-7|many|TRBV6-2/TRBV6-3|TRBD2|14
TGTGCCAGCAGTTACGGGACTAACTCCTACGAGCAGTACTTC
CASSYGTNSYEQYF
>TRBJ2-1|NA|TRBV7-2|NA|15
TGTGCCAGCAGCCGCCTAGAGGACGGCTACAATGAGCAGTTCTTC
CASSRLEDGYNEQFF
>TRBJ2-7|many|TRBV11-2|TRBD2|15
TGTGCCAGCAGCTTTACCGGGACTAGCGGGAACGAGCAGTACTTC
CASSFTGTSGNEQYF
>TRBJ1-1|few|TRBV20-1|NA|11
TGCAGCGTTACCCCAGGGACTGAAGCTTTCTTT
CSVTPGTEAFF
>TRBJ2-3|NA|TRBV30|NA|13
TGTGCCTGGAGGGTCCAGGCCACAGATACGCAGTATTTT
CAWRVQATDTQYF
>TRBJ2-3|NA|TRBV7-2|NA|14
TGTGCCAGCAGCTTAGCCGGAGGCACAGATACGCAGTATTTT
CASSLAGGTDTQYF
>TRBJ2-1|few|TRBV4-1|TRBD1|13
TGCGCCAGCAGCCCGAACAGGGGGCAAGAGCAGTTCTTC
CASSPNRGQEQFF